Below are 11 T cell receptor beta chains sequenced from a single sample in a study of radiation and T cells in renal cell carcinoma. Assay used: immunoSEQ multiplex PCR; TCRdb lists only in-frame clones, some missing. The sample has about 140,000 clones, roughly 90% seen once. Time point meaning: blood 4 weeks post-SBRT, at nephrectomy. Treatment given: 15 Gy SBRT to primary tumor, nephrectomy 4 weeks later. The sequences come from blood, collected from a patient whose treatment included radiotherapy and nephrectomy. These receptors were taken from a woman aged 45-59 years with renal cell carcinoma.

This chain joins TRBV2 and TRBJ1-5, with no clear D. CDR1 is SNHLY and CDR2 is FYNNEI in the germline V gene. V lost 6 bases, J lost 1 base, and 7 bases lay in between. The length of the CDR3 is 13 residues. Here the CDR3 reads CASREISNQPQHF. For the CDR3, the DNA is TGTGCCAGCAGGGAAATAAGCAATCAGCCCCAGCATTTT.

This clone was recorded once. This chain uses TRBV28 with TRBJ2-7, with 7 bases identical to TRBD2. After removal of 7 bases from V and 3 bases from J, the junction contained 9 bases not matched to a gene. The length of the CDR3 is 14 residues. The germline V gene encodes CDR1 MDHEN and CDR2 SYDVKM. Here the CDR3 DNA reads TGTGCCAGCACCTTTGGGACTAAAATCTACGAGCAGTACTTC. Amino acid sequence: CASTFGTKIYEQYF. The full variable domain, with the rest looked up from reference TRBV28 and TRBJ2-7, is DVKVTQSSRYLVKRTGEKVFLECVQDMDHENMFWYRQDPGLGLRLIYFSYDVKMKEKGDIPEGYSVSREKKERFSLILESASTNQTSMYLCASTFGTKIYEQYFGPGTRLTVT.

This clone was counted only a few times. The chain links TRBV5-1 to TRBJ2-1; TRBD1 might be the D (5 bases). In germline, CDR1 is SGHRS, CDR2 YFSETQ. The CDR3 is 14 amino acids. Trimming took 4 bases from V and 5 from J, leaving 13 bases between them. CDR3 DNA: TGCGCCAGCAGCCCCAGGGCGTTAGACAATGAGCAGTTCTTC. Translated, it gives CASSPRALDNEQFF.

The chain combines TRBV27 with TRBJ2-7; 7 bases map to TRBD1. After removal of 6 bases from V and 10 bases from J, the junction contained 21 bases not matched to a gene. CDR1 is MNHEY and CDR2 is SMNVEV in the germline V gene (reference sequence). The CDR3 covers 16 residues. For the CDR3, the DNA is TGTGCCAGCAGACAGAGACAGGGATCAAACTCCCCAGATCAGTACTTC. Residues: CASRQRQGSNSPDQYF.

The V gene is TRBV7-9, the J gene TRBJ1-1; D remains ambiguous. Germline lookup yields CDR1 SEHNR and CDR2 FQNEAQ (reference sequence). The CDR3 consists of 11 residues. The CDR3 here is CASEGWTEAFF. CDR3 DNA: TGTGCTAGCGAGGGTTGGACTGAAGCTTTCTTT.

The rearrangement uses TRBV19 and TRBJ2-6; 10 bases map to TRBD2. With V trimmed by 4 bases and J by 3 bases, 3 bases remained unmatched. The V gene's germline CDR1 is LNHDA and CDR2 SQIVND (reference sequence). This CDR3 has 16 amino acids. Here the CDR3 reads CASSRASGSGANVLTF. The CDR3 coding sequence is TGTGCCAGTAGTAGGGCTAGCGGGAGTGGGGCCAACGTCCTGACTTTC.

V gene TRBV19 combines with J gene TRBJ2-3; no reliable D call. Germline V gene sequence: CDR1 LNHDA, CDR2 SQIVND (reference sequence). V dropped 10 bases and J dropped 3 bases, with 14 bases sitting between them. This CDR3 spans 13 amino acids. The CDR3, as DNA: TGTGCCACCTCGTGGGGTGGTACAGATACGCAGTATTTT. Amino acids: CATSWGGTDTQYF. Full variable domain (missing parts from reference TRBV19 and TRBJ2-3): DGGITQSPKYLFRKEGQNVTLSCEQNLNHDAMYWYRQDPGQGLRLIYYSQIVNDFQKGDIAEGYSVSREKKESFPLTVTSAQKNPTAFYLCATSWGGTDTQYFGPGTRLTVL.

The V and J genes are TRBV19 and TRBJ1-1; D possibly corresponds to TRBD1 (5 bases). Germline V lookup: CDR1 LNHDA, CDR2 SQIVND (reference sequence). This CDR3 has 12 amino acids. Trimming removed 7 bases from V and 4 bases from J, with 10 bases in between. The DNA of the CDR3 is TGTGCCAGTAACTCGGGGGGCACTGAAGCTTTCTTT. Its translation: CASNSGGTEAFF.

This clone showed up just once. This rearrangement joins TRBV15 to TRBJ1-5, with a tentative D call TRBD1 (5 bases). Germline CDR1 is LNHNV and CDR2 is YYDKDF (reference sequence). The CDR3 spans 17 residues. Trimming stripped 0 bases from V and 6 bases from J, with 18 bases between. The CDR3: CATSRDYRLDPSQPQHF. The CDR3 nucleotides read TGTGCCACCAGCAGAGATTACAGGCTTGACCCGAGTCAGCCCCAGCATTTT. Full variable domain (missing parts from reference TRBV15 and TRBJ1-5): DAMVIQNPRYQVTQFGKPVTLSCSQTLNHNVMYWYQQKSSQAPKLLFHYYDKDFNNEADTPDNFQSRRPNTSFCFLDIRSPGLGDTAMYLCATSRDYRLDPSQPQHFGDGTRLSIL.

This sequence joins TRBV30 and TRBJ1-1; weak D call: TRBD1 (5 bases). Germline loops: CDR1 GTSNPN, CDR2 SVGIG (reference sequence). V lost 7 bases to trimming and J lost 4 bases, with 13 bases between them. This CDR3 region has 12 residues. This CDR3 is CASDWGGTEAFF. The DNA for the CDR3 is TGTGCCTCCGATTGGGGGGGCACTGAAGCTTTCTTT. The variable domain in full, completed from reference TRBV30 and TRBJ1-1, reads SQTIHQWPATLVQPVGSPLSLECTVEGTSNPNLYWYRQAAGRGLQLLFYSVGIGQISSEVPQNLSASRPQDRQFILSSKKLLLSDSGFYLCASDWGGTEAFFGQGTRLTVV.

This clone has a single count. This chain connects TRBV5-4 to TRBJ2-5; tentative D call: TRBD2 (7 bases). Germline V gene lookup returns CDR1 SGHNT and CDR2 YYREEE (reference sequence). The CDR3 is made up of 15 amino acids. The V end lost 1 base, the J end lost 4 bases, and 14 bases lay between the germline ends. CDR3 region: CASSLLGGVGETQYF. The CDR3 DNA follows: TGTGCCAGCAGCTTGCTAGGGGGGGTAGGAGAGACCCAGTACTTC.